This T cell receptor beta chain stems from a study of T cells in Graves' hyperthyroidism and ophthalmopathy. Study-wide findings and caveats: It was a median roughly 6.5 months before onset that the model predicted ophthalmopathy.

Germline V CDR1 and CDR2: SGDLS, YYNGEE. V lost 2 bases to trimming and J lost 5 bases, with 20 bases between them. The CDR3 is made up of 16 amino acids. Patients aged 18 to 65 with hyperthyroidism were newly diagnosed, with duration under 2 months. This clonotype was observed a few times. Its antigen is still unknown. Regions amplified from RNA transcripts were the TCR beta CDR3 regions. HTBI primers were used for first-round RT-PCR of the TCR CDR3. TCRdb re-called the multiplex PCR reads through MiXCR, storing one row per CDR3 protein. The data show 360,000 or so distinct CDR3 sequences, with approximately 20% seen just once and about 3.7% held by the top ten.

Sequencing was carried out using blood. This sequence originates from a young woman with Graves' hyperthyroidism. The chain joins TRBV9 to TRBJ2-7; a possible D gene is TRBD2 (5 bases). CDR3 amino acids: CASSVDSGNSGHEQYF. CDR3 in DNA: TGTGCCAGCAGCGTCGATAGTGGCAACAGCGGCCACGAGCAGTACTTC. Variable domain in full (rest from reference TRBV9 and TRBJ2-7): DSGVTQTPKHLITATGQRVTLRCSPRSGDLSVYWYQQSLDQGLQFLIQYYNGEERAKGNILERFSAQQFPDLHSELNLSSLELGDSALYFCASSVDSGNSGHEQYFGPGTRLTVT.